This T cell receptor (beta chain) is drawn from a study of PD-L1 blockade in urothelial cancer. In germline, CDR1 is GTSNPN, CDR2 SVGIG (reference sequence). The CDR3 runs 13 residues. The V gene lost 1 base and the J gene lost 7 bases, with 13 bases spanning the gap. Time point: peripheral blood 6 weeks after treatment start. Repertoires were generated with immunoSEQ multiplex PCR, while TCRdb's copy carries only in-frame clones and drops some. Of about 48,000 clones listed, 70% to 90% were seen once; the top ten hold 8.8%. This TCR derives from a man aged 65-85 years with urothelial cancer. The chain has TRBV30 and TRBJ1-2, with a weak D call TRBD1 (6 bases). Sequenced material: PBMCs, taken around atezolizumab (anti-PD-L1) treatment. CDR3 residues: CAWSALRGSGYTF. CDR3 sequence (DNA): TGTGCCTGGAGTGCCCTCAGGGGATCTGGCTACACCTTC.